This T cell receptor (beta chain) emerged from a study of regulatory T cells in long-lasting Graves disease. Through Arm-PCR of CDR3 regions and iRepertoire HTBI primers, TCR beta libraries were built. TCRdb recomputed calls from the multiplex PCR reads with MiXCR, one row per CDR3 protein. The table includes some 280,000 distinct CDR3 sequences, approximately 20% detected once. This clonotype was picked up many times. Specified time point: persistent/refractory GD, antithyroid drugs over 5 years with positive TRAb. PBMC-derived RNA was used for the TCR library. This TCR came from a female donor with Graves disease. Material: peripheral blood mononuclear cells (PBMCs), obtained when the disease was refractory, from a patient treated with antithyroid drugs.

CDR3 bases: TGCAGCGTTGGTGCGGGTCAAGAGACCCAGTACTTC. This encodes CSVGAGQETQYF. This chain joins TRBV29-1 and TRBJ2-5; a possible D gene is TRBD2 (5 bases). V was pared by 4 bases and J by 2 bases, with 8 bases between. This CDR3 spans 12 amino acids. The germline V gene has CDR1 SQVTM and CDR2 ANQGSEA.